This T cell receptor (beta chain) was documented in a study of beta chain features in type 1 diabetes. This clone has just a few counts. Antigen specificity is unknown. This CDR3 comprises 12 residues. The germline gives CDR1 PRHDT, CDR2 FYEKMQ (reference sequence). V lost 5 bases to trimming and J lost 5 bases, with 9 bases between them. Stem cell-like memory, regulatory, central memory and naive CD4+ cells were sorted via CD45RO/CCR7/CD25/CD127/CD95/CD27. Sort purity for all populations was recorded as exceeding 98%. Study conclusions and caveats: Sampled from patients, naive, central memory and Treg TCRB repertoires appeared more similar than those sampled from healthy donors. Overrepresentation of cells with high TCR expression could result from cDNA sequencing. When Type 1 diabetes patients were examined, their TCRB CDR3s proved moderately but significantly shorter in all four CD4+ subsets.

The isolated RNA, all of it, was reverse transcribed, so expressed TCRB transcripts were what got sequenced. TCRdb's table, derived via immunoSEQ multiplex PCR, lists solely in-frame clones and lacks some. The data contain 100,000 to 150,000 clones, approximately 9% of them singletons. V is TRBV13 and J is TRBJ1-1, with D maybe TRBD1 (6 bases). This sequence was found in a young man with type 1 diabetes. Sequenced: central memory CD4+ T cells from blood. The CDR3 spells CASSIRGTEAFF. CDR3 bases: TGTGCCAGCAGCATCAGGGGAACTGAAGCTTTCTTT.